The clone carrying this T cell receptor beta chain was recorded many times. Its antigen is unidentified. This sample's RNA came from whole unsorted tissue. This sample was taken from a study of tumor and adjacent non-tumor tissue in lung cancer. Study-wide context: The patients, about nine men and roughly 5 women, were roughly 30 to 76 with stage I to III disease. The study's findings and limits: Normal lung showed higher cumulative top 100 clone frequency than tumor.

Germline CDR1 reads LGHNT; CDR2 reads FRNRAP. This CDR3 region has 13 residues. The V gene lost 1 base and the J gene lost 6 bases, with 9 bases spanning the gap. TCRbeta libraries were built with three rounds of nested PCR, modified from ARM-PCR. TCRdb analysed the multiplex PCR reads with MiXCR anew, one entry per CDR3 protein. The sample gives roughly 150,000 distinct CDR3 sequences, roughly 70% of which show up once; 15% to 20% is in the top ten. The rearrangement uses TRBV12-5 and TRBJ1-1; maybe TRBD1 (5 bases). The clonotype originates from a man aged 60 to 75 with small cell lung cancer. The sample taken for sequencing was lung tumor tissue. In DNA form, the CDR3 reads TGTGCTAGTGGTTTGGGGGGGAGAGCTGAAGCTTTCTTT. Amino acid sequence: CASGLGGRAEAFF.